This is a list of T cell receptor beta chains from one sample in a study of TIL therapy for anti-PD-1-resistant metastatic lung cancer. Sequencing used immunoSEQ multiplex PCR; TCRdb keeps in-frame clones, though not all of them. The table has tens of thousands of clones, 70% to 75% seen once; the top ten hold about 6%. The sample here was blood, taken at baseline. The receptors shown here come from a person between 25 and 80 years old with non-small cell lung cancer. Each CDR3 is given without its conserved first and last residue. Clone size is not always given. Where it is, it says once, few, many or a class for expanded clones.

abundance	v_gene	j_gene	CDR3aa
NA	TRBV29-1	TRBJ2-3	SVESGTGTDTQY
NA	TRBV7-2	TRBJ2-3	ASSLVGGTDTQY
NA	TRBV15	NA	ATSRDLRGTYEQY
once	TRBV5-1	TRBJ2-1	ASSRPGTGYNEQF
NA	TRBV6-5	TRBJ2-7	ASSYRVRAHEQY
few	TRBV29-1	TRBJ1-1	SVDRGQGAVTEAF
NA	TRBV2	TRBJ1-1	ASMSRWNTEAF
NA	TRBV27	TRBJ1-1	ASSLDQGNTEAF
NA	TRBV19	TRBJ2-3	ASSINGGAFNLDTQY
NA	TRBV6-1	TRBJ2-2	ASSETDRGPLSAGELF
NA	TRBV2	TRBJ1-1	ASSPKSTGVTEAF
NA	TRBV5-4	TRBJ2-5	ASSLAGRSQETQY
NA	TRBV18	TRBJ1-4	ASSQGPVLERLF
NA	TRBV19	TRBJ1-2	ASSRDSDFYGYT
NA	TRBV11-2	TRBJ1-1	ASSLYLGQLNTEAF
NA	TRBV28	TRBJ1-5	ASSNRGLVDQPQH
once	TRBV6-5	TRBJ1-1	ASSLKNRGINTEAF
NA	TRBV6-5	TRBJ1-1	ASSYSLSGTEAF
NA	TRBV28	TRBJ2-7	ASSFGKSYEQY
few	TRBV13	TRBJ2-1	ASSSRAPNEQF
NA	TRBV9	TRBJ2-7	ASSIGSSYEQY
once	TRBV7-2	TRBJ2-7	ASSRDRWIYEQY
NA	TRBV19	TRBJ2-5	ASSPRQGQETQY
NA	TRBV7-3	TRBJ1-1	ASSLILGPNTEAF
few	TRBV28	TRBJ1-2	ASRHGNPYGYT
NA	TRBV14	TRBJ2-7	ASSQRRSYEQY
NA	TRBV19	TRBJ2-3	ASSISGDTQY
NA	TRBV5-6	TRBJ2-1	ASRMVAGVNEQF
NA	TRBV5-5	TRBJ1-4	ASSLGSGAEKLF
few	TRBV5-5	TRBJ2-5	ASSLGVTSEETQY
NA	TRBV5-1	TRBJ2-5	ASSFGTDQETQY
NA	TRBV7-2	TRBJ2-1	ASSLAASGPNNEQF
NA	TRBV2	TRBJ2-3	ATKTSTDTQY